These 22 T cell receptor beta chains were sequenced from one sample in a study of cytomegalovirus exposure and HLA in healthy donors. Clones were read by immunoSEQ multiplex PCR, and TCRdb kept only the in-frame ones, dropping some. The table lists 95,000 to 150,000 clones, just under 95% of them singletons. Sample: PBMCs. The receptor set was obtained from a young woman in good health and CMV-seronegative.

The chain links TRBV10-3 to TRBJ1-1; no definite D call. V shed 5 bases and J shed 1 base, with 11 bases lying between them. CDR3 length: 14 amino acids. Germline values: CDR1 ENHRY, CDR2 SYGVKD. CDR3 sequence reads: CAISLEGRNTEAFF. CDR3 DNA sequence: TGTGCCATCAGTCTAGAAGGCAGGAACACTGAAGCTTTCTTT.

V gene TRBV7-2 combines with J gene TRBJ1-2, with 8 bases identical to TRBD1. Germline CDR1 reads SGHTA; CDR2 reads FQGNSA. This CDR3 comprises 17 residues. J was trimmed by 0 bases and V by 2 bases; bases with no gene match: 8. The CDR3 nucleotides read TGTGCCAGCAGCTTACATACAGGGGGACCAGCTAACTATGGCTACACCTTC. Residues: CASSLHTGGPANYGYTF.

The chain employs TRBV5-1 and TRBJ2-7, with 7 bases aligning to TRBD2. The germline V gene encodes CDR1 SGHRS and CDR2 YFSETQ. V lost 3 bases, J lost 3 bases, and 9 bases stayed unmatched. The CDR3 covers 15 residues. CDR3 loop: CASSSRGTGGYEQYF. The CDR3, as DNA: TGCGCCAGCAGCTCCAGAGGTACGGGAGGCTACGAGCAGTACTTC.

The gene calls are TRBV19 and TRBJ1-4, with TRBD1 as a possible D gene (6 bases). The CDR3 runs 17 residues. The ends were cut back, 7 bases at V and 3 bases at J, with 21 bases in the middle. Germline CDR1 and CDR2: LNHDA and SQIVND (reference sequence). The CDR3 loop is CASTPTTVNRANEKLFF. The DNA of the CDR3 is TGTGCCAGTACCCCCACGACAGTTAACAGGGCTAATGAAAAACTGTTTTTT.

The chain couples TRBV6-6 to TRBJ2-2; tentatively, D is TRBD1 (5 bases). This CDR3 spans 15 amino acids. CDR1 and CDR2 (germline): MNHNY, SVGAGI (reference sequence). V was trimmed by 8 bases and J by 2 bases, leaving 15 bases between them. The CDR3 is CASSPQGVNTGELFF. The CDR3 nucleotides are TGTGCCAGCTCACCTCAGGGTGTTAACACCGGGGAGCTGTTTTTT.

V is TRBV28 and J is TRBJ1-1; D uncertain. Trimming removed 7 bases at V and 8 bases at J, with 11 bases between. The CDR3 contains 11 residues. Per the germline V gene, CDR1 is MDHEN and CDR2 is SYDVKM. The CDR3 here is CASIGRREAFF. The CDR3 DNA follows: TGTGCCAGCATAGGTCGGCGGGAAGCTTTCTTT.

This chain uses TRBV5-1 with TRBJ1-2; D might be TRBD1 (5 bases). Germline V gives CDR1 SGHRS, CDR2 YFSETQ. The CDR3 has 18 amino acids. The V end was cut by 0 bases, the J end by 4 bases, with 22 bases between. The CDR3 sequence is CASSLGDRGGAAAYGYTF. CDR3 sequence (DNA): TGCGCCAGCAGCTTGGGCGACCGGGGAGGGGCCGCCGCCTATGGCTACACCTTC.

This clone was seen only once. V is TRBV28 and J is TRBJ1-1; 8 bases agree with TRBD1. This CDR3 is 12 amino acids long. V shed 6 bases and J 8 bases; nucleotides not matched to a gene: 5. Looked up from germline, CDR1 is MDHEN and CDR2 is SYDVKM. The CDR3 coding sequence is TGTGCCAGCAGGGGGGACAGGACAGAAGCTTTCTTT. Translating it yields CASRGDRTEAFF.

V is TRBV27 and J is TRBJ1-3, with TRBD1 matching 9 bases. The germline V gene has CDR1 MNHEY and CDR2 SMNVEV (reference sequence). V gave up 5 bases and J gave up 3 bases; unmatched junction bases: 11. This CDR3 spans 17 amino acids. The CDR3 sequence: CASSTKQGAAYGNTIYF. Written as DNA, the CDR3 is TGTGCCAGCAGTACGAAACAGGGGGCCGCTTATGGAAACACCATATATTTT.

CDR3 coding DNA: TGTGCCAGCAGCACGGGACTAGCGGGAGTCTACGAGCAGTACTTC. Its translation is CASSTGLAGVYEQYF. The chain has TRBV9 and TRBJ2-7; 14 nucleotides agree with TRBD2. Per the germline V gene, CDR1 is SGDLS and CDR2 is YYNGEE. The junction had 3 bases not matched to a gene; V was cut back by 4 bases and J by 3 bases. The CDR3 runs 15 residues.

This chain links TRBV29-1 with TRBJ2-7; tentative D call: TRBD1 (6 bases). The ends were cut back, 5 bases at V and 0 bases at J, with 8 bases in the middle. Germline V gene lookup returns CDR1 SQVTM and CDR2 ANQGSEA. This CDR3 region has 12 residues. The CDR3 DNA reads TGCAGCGTTTCGGACAGCTCCTACGAGCAGTACTTC. Amino acid sequence: CSVSDSSYEQYF.

This sequence joins TRBV25-1 and TRBJ2-1, with D perhaps TRBD2 (5 bases). Germline values: CDR1 MGHDK, CDR2 SYGVNS. This CDR3 comprises 15 residues. Trimming shortened V by 4 bases and J by 2 bases, and 12 bases separated the two germline ends. The DNA of the CDR3 is TGTGCCAGCAGTGTCCGGCGGGCAACCTACAATGAGCAGTTCTTC. Its protein product is CASSVRRATYNEQFF.

V gene TRBV5-1 combines with J gene TRBJ2-7, with D possibly matching TRBD2 (5 bases). Per the germline V gene, CDR1 is SGHRS and CDR2 is YFSETQ. Trimming removed 3 bases at V and 6 bases at J, with 19 bases between. The length of the CDR3 is 15 residues. CDR3 coding DNA: TGCGCCAGCAGCTCTGGCATTGGTGGACTCCGCGAGCAGTACTTC. It encodes CASSSGIGGLREQYF. The whole variable domain, filled in from reference TRBV5-1 and TRBJ2-7, reads KAGVTQTPRYLIKTRGQQVTLSCSPISGHRSVSWYQQTPGQGLQFLFEYFSETQRNKGNFPGRFSGRQFSNSRSEMNVSTLELGDSALYLCASSSGIGGLREQYFGPGTRLTVT.

The rearrangement links TRBV7-9 to TRBJ2-2; TRBD2 matches at 8 bases. The CDR3 is 15 residues long. Per germline, CDR1 SEHNR and CDR2 FQNEAQ (reference sequence). V lost 6 bases to trimming and J lost 9 bases; unmatched junction nucleotides: 12. This CDR3 is CASSHAGGSTRELFF. The CDR3 region has the DNA TGTGCCAGCAGTCATGCGGGGGGAAGCACAAGGGAGCTGTTTTTT. The whole variable domain, remainder taken from reference TRBV7-9 and TRBJ2-2, is DTGVSQNPRHKITKRGQNVTFRCDPISEHNRLYWYRQTLGQGPEFLTYFQNEAQLEKSRLLSDRFSAERPKGSFSTLEIQRTEQGDSAMYLCASSHAGGSTRELFFGEGSRLTVL.

This clone was seen once. This chain links TRBV5-6 with TRBJ2-3; the D is unclear. In germline, CDR1 is SGHDT, CDR2 YYEEEE. The CDR3 is made up of 16 amino acids. V lost 1 base and J 3 bases, leaving 15 bases between the germline ends. CDR3 bases: TGTGCCAGCAGCTTGAGATTAGTGGGCTCTACAGATACGCAGTATTTT. This encodes CASSLRLVGSTDTQYF.

This clone was found once. This chain joins TRBV7-8 and TRBJ2-7, with TRBD2 identical over 7 bases. CDR1 is SGHVS, CDR2 FQNEAQ, per germline. The CDR3 has 15 residues. V gave up 5 bases and J gave up 0 bases; unmatched junction bases: 7. The DNA for the CDR3 is TGTGCCAGCAGCCCCTTGGGGAGGGGCTCCTACGAGCAGTACTTC. Translating it yields CASSPLGRGSYEQYF. The complete variable domain, with remaining parts taken from reference TRBV7-8 and TRBJ2-7, reads GAGVSQSPRYKVAKRGQDVALRCDPISGHVSLFWYQQALGQGPEFLTYFQNEAQLDKSGLPSDRFFAERPEGSVSTLKIQRTQQEDSAVYLCASSPLGRGSYEQYFGPGTRLTVT.

The J gene is TRBJ2-7, the V gene TRBV11-2; D call uncertain. Trimming left V 6 bases short and J 2 bases short, with 14 bases between. Germline V lookup: CDR1 SGHAT, CDR2 FQNNGV. The CDR3 consists of 14 residues. CDR3 sequence reads: CASRYPGSAYEQYF. The CDR3 nucleotides read TGTGCCAGCAGATACCCGGGTTCAGCCTACGAGCAGTACTTC.

The rearrangement links TRBV4-2 to TRBJ2-4, with D possibly being TRBD2 (5 bases). CDR3 size: 17 residues. V lost 0 bases, J lost 8 bases, and 20 bases lay in between. CDR1 and CDR2 (germline): LGHNA, YNFKEQ. The CDR3, as DNA: TGTGCCAGCAGCCAAGACCCCCTGGGAGCGACGTCGGACATTCAGTACTTC. Amino acids: CASSQDPLGATSDIQYF.

The J gene is TRBJ1-3, the V gene TRBV18; TRBD1 might be the D (5 bases). Trimming took off 0 bases at V and 3 bases at J, with 12 bases between the two ends. From germline, CDR1 is KGHSH and CDR2 LQKENI. This CDR3 contains 16 residues. The CDR3 DNA sequence: TGTGCCAGCTCACCACCGGTCAGGGTCTATGGAAACACCATATATTTT. Its protein product is CASSPPVRVYGNTIYF.

CDR3 bases: TGTGCCAGAACTGTAGAACCCTATGGCTACACCTTC. Protein product: CARTVEPYGYTF. The chain joins TRBV5-3 to TRBJ1-2; no firm D call. TRBV5-3 is annotated as an ORF whose role is uncertain. The CDR3 extends over 12 amino acids. V dropped 6 bases and J dropped 4 bases, with 10 bases sitting between them.

This rearrangement joins TRBV5-1 to TRBJ2-7; 8 bases map to TRBD2. The V segment lost 1 base and the J segment 5 bases; nucleotides outside the gene matches: 8. The V gene's germline CDR1 is SGHRS and CDR2 YFSETQ. This CDR3 is 15 amino acids long. In DNA, the CDR3 is TGCGCCAGCAGCTTGAGCCGGGGGGGCTTGAACGAGCAGTACTTC. This sequence encodes CASSLSRGGLNEQYF.

V usage is TRBV6-5 and J usage is TRBJ2-3; 10 bases align to TRBD2. Losses at the gene ends were 6 bases for V and 9 bases for J; bases not matched to a gene: 3. CDR3 length: 12 amino acids. The germline gives CDR1 MNHEY, CDR2 SVGAGI. The CDR3 reads CASRSSGSTQYF. For the CDR3, the DNA is TGTGCCAGCAGATCTAGCGGGAGCACGCAGTATTTT.